This section outlines one T cell receptor beta chain sequence together with its context. Its antigen remains unidentified. The germline CDR1 and CDR2 sequences are SNHLY and FYNNEI. V shed 8 bases and J shed 3 bases, with 14 bases lying between them. The CDR3 extends over 13 amino acids. These data are taken from a study of shared clonotypes between healthy human individuals. The protocol was immunoSEQ multiplex PCR, while the TCRdb copy is restricted to in-frame clones and leaves out a portion. Of more than 550,000 clones listed, over 60% are singletons. The study, taken as a whole, reports: Across a handful of donors, naive CD4 shared 5% to 6%, naive CD8 around 3.8%, memory CD4 roughly 2.4%, memory CD8 0.4% to 0.5%. Sampling used blood alone; tissue repertoires probably differ.

The gene calls are TRBV2 and TRBJ2-7, with D hard to call. Sequenced: memory CD4+ T cells sorted from blood. Subset given: CD45RA-negative fraction. The clonotype was recovered from a woman aged 25-40 years in good health. The CDR3 protein is CASLARWGYEQYF. Written as DNA, the CDR3 is TGTGCCAGCCTGGCCAGATGGGGCTACGAGCAGTACTTC.